The 19 T cell receptor beta chains in this list originate from one sample, sequenced in a study of PD-L1 blockade in urothelial cancer. Documented time point: peripheral blood 6 weeks after treatment start. Profiling relied on immunoSEQ multiplex PCR, and the TCRdb table lists in-frame clones only, not all of them. The table records some 40,000 clones, 91% of them present only once. The material was PBMCs, obtained around atezolizumab (anti-PD-L1) treatment. These TCRs come from a man aged 65-85 years with urothelial cancer.

V is TRBV5-5 and J is TRBJ2-2; TRBD2 agrees at 8 bases. The germline CDR1 and CDR2 sequences are SGHKS and YYEKEE (reference sequence). The CDR3 contains 15 residues. After removal of 2 bases from V and 2 bases from J, the junction contained 2 bases not matched to a gene. The CDR3 reads CASSLAGVNTGELFF. The CDR3 DNA reads as TGTGCCAGCAGCTTAGCGGGAGTCAACACCGGGGAGCTGTTTTTT.

The V call is TRBV6-1, the J call TRBJ2-5, with D maybe TRBD2 (6 bases). CDR1 is MNHNS and CDR2 is SASEGT in the germline V gene. The V end lost 3 bases, the J end lost 5 bases, and 13 bases lay between the germline ends. The CDR3 length is 14 residues. CDR3 DNA: TGTGCCAGCAGTGAGGGGGGTCCAATGGAGACCCAGTACTTC. Translated: CASSEGGPMETQYF.

This clone was seen just once. The J gene is TRBJ2-3, the V gene TRBV7-2, with D perhaps TRBD2 (6 bases). This CDR3 has 14 residues. Trimming shortened V by 3 bases and J by 3 bases, and 10 bases separated the two germline ends. CDR1 SGHTA and CDR2 FQGNSA come from the germline V gene. CDR3 residues: CASSLVRGTDTQYF. CDR3 sequence (DNA): TGTGCCAGCAGCTTGGTTCGGGGGACAGATACGCAGTATTTT.

The chain links TRBV5-5 to TRBJ2-7; TRBD2 matches at 16 bases. V lost 5 bases, J lost 4 bases, and 6 bases stayed unmatched. The CDR3 is 16 residues long. Looked up from germline, CDR1 is SGHKS and CDR2 is YYEKEE (reference sequence). Here the CDR3 DNA reads TGTGCCAGCAGTTTTGGGACTAGCGGGAGGGGGTACGAGCAGTACTTC. This codes for CASSFGTSGRGYEQYF.

The sample holds one count of this clone. The rearrangement links TRBV10-2 to TRBJ1-2; possible D gene TRBD1, 5 bases. Trimming pared 4 bases from V and 6 bases from J, leaving 12 bases between. The germline V gene encodes CDR1 WSHSY and CDR2 SAAADI. The CDR3 is made up of 13 amino acids. The CDR3 DNA sequence: TGCGCCAGCAGTGCCTCAGGGTTTGATGGCTACACCTTC. It specifies CASSASGFDGYTF.

V usage is TRBV7-9 and J usage is TRBJ2-7, with D possibly matching TRBD1 (6 bases). The germline V and J ends were trimmed by 1 base and 12 bases, with 10 bases remaining between them. This CDR3 region has 11 residues. CDR1 and CDR2 (germline): SEHNR, FQNEAQ (reference sequence). This chain's CDR3 is CASSLGQGLYF. In DNA form, the CDR3 reads TGTGCCAGCAGCTTAGGTCAGGGGCTGTACTTC.

The rearrangement uses TRBV7-3 and TRBJ2-1; a possible D gene is TRBD1 (7 bases). With 5 bases removed from V and 4 bases from J, the gap between germline ends came to 15 bases. This CDR3 has 15 residues. From germline, CDR1 is SGHTA and CDR2 FQGTGA. The CDR3 here is CASSAAGGPYNEQFF. In DNA form, the CDR3 reads TGTGCCAGCAGCGCTGCAGGGGGGCCTTACAATGAGCAGTTCTTC.

This chain connects TRBV28 to TRBJ1-2; 10 bases map to TRBD1. This CDR3 comprises 14 residues. V lost 6 bases and J lost 8; bases outside the gene matches: 9. Germline V lookup: CDR1 MDHEN, CDR2 SYDVKM. CDR3 amino acids: CASSLPGQGTGYTF. CDR3 coding DNA: TGTGCCAGCAGCCTTCCGGGACAGGGGACGGGCTACACCTTC.

The V gene is TRBV27, the J gene TRBJ2-5; 8 bases are shared with TRBD2. The CDR3 covers 13 residues. Per germline, CDR1 MNHEY and CDR2 SMNVEV (reference sequence). The V gene end was trimmed by 4 bases and the J gene end by 3 bases; junction bases not matched to a gene: 1. CDR3: CASSSGLEETQYF. CDR3 coding DNA: TGTGCCAGCAGTTCGGGACTAGAAGAGACCCAGTACTTC.

The chain couples TRBV9 to TRBJ2-2; 8 bases map to TRBD2. The germline gives CDR1 SGDLS, CDR2 YYNGEE. V lost 3 bases and J lost 5; bases outside the gene matches: 3. The CDR3 sequence is 14 residues long. The CDR3 DNA is TGTGCCAGCAGCGAGGCTAGCGGGACCGGGGAGCTGTTTTTT. Translated, it gives CASSEASGTGELFF.

This sequence joins TRBV6-5 and TRBJ2-5; tentative D call: TRBD1 (5 bases). The CDR3 contains 14 residues. The V end lost 1 base, the J end lost 2 bases, and 8 bases lay between the germline ends. Germline V gene sequence: CDR1 MNHEY, CDR2 SVGAGI. CDR3 sequence (DNA): TGTGCCAGCAGTTACTTGCAGGGTCAAGAGACCCAGTACTTC. Amino acid sequence: CASSYLQGQETQYF.

The chain combines TRBV5-1 with TRBJ2-5; 9 nucleotides agree with TRBD2. The CDR3 loop spans 14 amino acids. Trimming removed 5 bases from V and 2 bases from J; junction bases left unmatched: 4. Per the germline V gene, CDR1 is SGHRS and CDR2 is YFSETQ. The CDR3 DNA follows: TGCGCCAGCAGGGCTAGCGGGATACAAGAGACCCAGTACTTC. It encodes CASRASGIQETQYF.

The rearrangement joins TRBV19 to TRBJ2-3, with 7 bases fitting TRBD1. The CDR3 covers 15 residues. In germline, CDR1 is LNHDA, CDR2 SQIVND (reference sequence). V lost 6 bases and J lost 6; bases outside the gene matches: 12. CDR3 DNA: TGTGCCAGTAGAAGTACAGGGGCGGGTTTGGATACGCAGTATTTT. It yields the protein CASRSTGAGLDTQYF.

The CDR3 nucleotides are TGTGCCAGCGATTCAGGGTACTGGAAGACCCAGTACTTC. It specifies CASDSGYWKTQYF. This rearrangement joins TRBV6-6 to TRBJ2-5, with a tentative D call TRBD1 (5 bases). V was clipped by 8 bases and J by 6 bases, with 16 bases between them. The CDR3 loop spans 13 amino acids. Germline loops: CDR1 MNHNY, CDR2 SVGAGI (reference sequence).

The CDR3: CASSLGGRAGETQYF. CDR3 coding DNA: TGTGCCAGCAGCTTGGGCGGGAGGGCCGGAGAGACCCAGTACTTC. The chain joins TRBV5-4 to TRBJ2-5; 9 positions match TRBD2. Germline lookup yields CDR1 SGHNT and CDR2 YYREEE (reference sequence). The CDR3 contains 15 residues. The V and J ends lost 0 bases and 4 bases, in that order; junction bases with no gene match: 4.

This chain uses TRBV6-6 with TRBJ1-2; 7 positions agree with TRBD1. Unmatched junction bases numbered 8, after V lost 6 bases and J lost 7 bases. The CDR3 has 13 residues. The V gene's germline CDR1 is MNHNY and CDR2 SVGAGI (reference sequence). CDR3 sequence (DNA): TGTGCCAGCAGACACGGGACAGACCCTGGCTACACCTTC. It translates to CASRHGTDPGYTF.

In its sample, this clone was seen once. The V call is TRBV4-1, the J call TRBJ2-1, with unresolved D. Per the germline V gene, CDR1 is MGHRA and CDR2 is YSYEKL. The length of the CDR3 is 17 residues. V lost 4 bases and J 0 bases, leaving 16 bases between the germline ends. The CDR3 DNA follows: TGCGCCAGCAGCCCCCCCTCGAGTCTATTCTCCTACAATGAGCAGTTCTTC. It translates to CASSPPSSLFSYNEQFF.

The J gene is TRBJ1-1, the V gene TRBV29-1, with D hard to call. V lost 1 base to trimming and J lost 10 bases, with 22 bases between them. Germline values: CDR1 SQVTM, CDR2 ANQGSEA. CDR3 size: 15 residues. Written as DNA, the CDR3 is TGCAGCGTTGAAGTTATTAAGAAAGACCTCAGCGGAGCTTTCTTT. It is translated as CSVEVIKKDLSGAFF.

The chain links TRBV6-5 to TRBJ2-7; D possibly corresponds to TRBD1 (6 bases). Trimming shortened V by 4 bases and J by 5 bases, and 15 bases separated the two germline ends. CDR3 length equals 14 residues. In germline, CDR1 is MNHEY, CDR2 SVGAGI. The CDR3 DNA follows: TGTGCCAGCAGTTTAAGAGGACAGTACCACGAGCAGTACTTC. Protein sequence: CASSLRGQYHEQYF.